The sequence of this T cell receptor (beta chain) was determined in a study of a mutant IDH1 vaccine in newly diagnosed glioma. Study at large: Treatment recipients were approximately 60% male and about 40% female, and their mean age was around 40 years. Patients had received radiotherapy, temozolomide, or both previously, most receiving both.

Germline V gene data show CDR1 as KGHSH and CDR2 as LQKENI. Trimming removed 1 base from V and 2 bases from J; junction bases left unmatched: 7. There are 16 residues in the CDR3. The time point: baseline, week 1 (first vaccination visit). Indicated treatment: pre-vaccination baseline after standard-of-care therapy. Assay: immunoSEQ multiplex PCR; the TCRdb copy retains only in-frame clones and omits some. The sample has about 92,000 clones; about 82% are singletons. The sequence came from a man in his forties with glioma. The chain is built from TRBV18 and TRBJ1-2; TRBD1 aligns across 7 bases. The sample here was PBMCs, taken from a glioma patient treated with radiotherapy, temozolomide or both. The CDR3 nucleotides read TGTGCCAGCTCACCACTCCAGGGGGAGTTAAACTATGGCTACACCTTC. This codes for CASSPLQGELNYGYTF.